What follows describes a single TCR beta chain. Its antigen is currently not known. Within one base of it there is no much larger clone, and no base qualities were kept. This specimen belongs to a study of OX40 agonist ivuxolimab in advanced cancers. Describing the broader study: The costimulatory receptor OX40 (CD134) was targeted by ivuxolimab, a fully human IgG2 agonistic monoclonal antibody. Intravenous ivuxolimab was administered to patients every 2 weeks at six dose levels: 0.01, 0.1, 0.3, 1.5, 3 and 10 mg/kg. Of the approximately 54 patients in dose escalation, about 20 had hepatocellular carcinoma, about 15 had melanoma, 9 had renal cell carcinoma and 9 had head and neck cancer. The dose-escalation cohort was roughly 87% male with a mean age of approximately 59 years, ranging from roughly 23 to 80. Prior anti-PD-1, anti-PD-L1 or anti-CTLA-4 therapy was permitted, and about 40% of dose-escalation patients had received checkpoint inhibitors. Partial responses occurred in three dose-escalation patients, of whom one had hepatocellular carcinoma and two had cutaneous melanoma. The point of sequencing TCRbeta in the periphery was to test whether ivuxolimab changed TCR sequence diversity and drove clonal T-cell expansion. The paper describes the monotherapy dose-escalation part (N of about 57 patients) of the phase I trial of ivuxolimab.

For sequencing of the TCRbeta CDR3 region, genomic DNA was extracted from the sorted cells. The immunoSEQ Assay was used to sequence the TCRbeta CDR3 regions. The table comes from immuneACCESS by way of TCRdb, which keeps in-frame sequences with V and J called. Part of the clones is missing from these tables; in studies checked, under half for an unresolved V gene and the rest for unknown reasons. The sample contains some 110,000 clones, 93% of them found a single time. The biggest ten clones account for more than 0.15% of the sample. The trial excluded patients who had a history of autoimmune disease or were on systemic immunosuppression. Peripheral blood for TCR sequencing was collected from all dose cohorts at baseline, on cycle 4 day 1, and on cycle 7 day 1. Samples were obtained from an open-label, multicenter, first-in-human phase I dose-escalation trial of ivuxolimab. Adults with locally advanced or metastatic melanoma, renal cell, hepatocellular, or head and neck squamous cell carcinoma were enrolled in the trial. Before TCR sequencing, CD4+ T cells and CD8+ T cells were sorted from peripheral blood as separate populations.

What the work shows at the level of the full study, not this receptor alone: Which antigens the clonally expanded peripheral T cells were specific for was not determined. Low levels of normalized T-cell clonal expansion were also shown by some nonresponding patients. At doses from 0.1 to 3.0 mg/kg, clonal expansion was seen in both CD4+ and CD8+ blood T cells between baseline and week 6. In partial responders in the 0.1-3.0 mg/kg groups, normalized peripheral clonal expansion was found to be among the lowest, especially among CD8+ T cells. After ivuxolimab, CD8+ T cells had more expanded clones than CD4+ T cells on average.

This clonotype was sampled from an adult with an advanced solid tumor such as melanoma, head and neck, liver or kidney cancer. The sample in question was CD4+ or CD8+ T cells sorted from blood, obtained in a trial of the OX40 agonist ivuxolimab.

The sequenced DNA is TGTGCCAGCAGTTCCCTGTCGGGACTAGCGGGAGCCGAGCAGTTCTTC. Translation gives CASSSLSGLAGAEQFF. The chain couples TRBV28 to TRBJ2-1; 14 bases in between match TRBD2. The CDR3 goes from the cysteine to the phenylalanine over 16 residues. The read is trimmed to its CDR3 DNA, 48 bases read in frame from base 1. Reading the germline V gene gives CDR1 MDHEN and CDR2 SYDVKM. V is trimmed back by 4 bases and J by 10 bases, and the junction contains 9 bases that no gene match accounts for.